Each of the 9 T cell receptor beta chains below was sequenced from the same sample in a study of blood T cells in healthy people across ages. Alongside a J-beta primer mix, a sample-barcoded 5' primer served in a second PCR lasting roughly 7 to 11 cycles. Each CDR3 protein is one row after TCRdb ran MiXCR on the 5' RACE reads. Of approximately 780,000 distinct CDR3 sequences in the sample, 25% to 30% were seen once. These same records also appear under a second study, on T cells of mothers and their children.

The material sequenced was blood. Every receptor here comes from a boy younger than 18 in good health.

V gene TRBV28 combines with J gene TRBJ2-7; 13 bases match TRBD2. The V gene end was trimmed by 6 bases and the J gene end by 0 bases; junction bases not matched to a gene: 14. This CDR3 comprises 19 residues. CDR1 and CDR2 (germline): MDHEN, SYDVKM. The CDR3 spells CASSSRRKLAGGPSYEQYF. CDR3 DNA sequence: TGTGCCAGCAGCTCCCGACGTAAACTAGCGGGGGGGCCCTCCTACGAGCAGTACTTC. The complete variable domain, with remaining parts taken from reference TRBV28 and TRBJ2-7, reads DVKVTQSSRYLVKRTGEKVFLECVQDMDHENMFWYRQDPGLGLRLIYFSYDVKMKEKGDIPEGYSVSREKKERFSLILESASTNQTSMYLCASSSRRKLAGGPSYEQYFGPGTRLTVT.

This clonotype was counted only a few times. The gene calls are TRBV7-9 and TRBJ1-2; the D is unclear. CDR3 length equals 13 residues. In germline, CDR1 is SEHNR, CDR2 FQNEAQ (reference sequence). The V end lost 2 bases, the J end lost 4 bases, and 8 bases lay between the germline ends. CDR3 DNA sequence: TGTGCCAGCAGCTTACAAGTTGCCTATGGCTACACCTTC. This gives the protein CASSLQVAYGYTF.

The gene calls are TRBV5-1 and TRBJ2-4, with 7 bases matching TRBD2. Germline lookup yields CDR1 SGHRS and CDR2 YFSETQ. The CDR3 loop spans 15 amino acids. The trim removed 4 bases at V and 5 bases at J, leaving 9 bases unmatched. The DNA for the CDR3 is TGCGCCAGCAGCGGGGAGGGTGGGACGCAAAACATTCAGTACTTC. Its protein is CASSGEGGTQNIQYF.

The V call is TRBV25-1, the J call TRBJ2-2; D tentatively reads TRBD1 or TRBD2 (5 bases each). The germline V and J ends were trimmed by 3 bases and 5 bases, with 16 bases remaining between them. This CDR3 region has 16 residues. Looked up from germline, CDR1 is MGHDK and CDR2 is SYGVNS. CDR3 DNA: TGTGCCAGCAGTGACCCTGGAAGGGGACGGACCGGGGAGCTGTTTTTT. This codes for CASSDPGRGRTGELFF. Supplemented by reference TRBV25-1 and TRBJ2-2, the full variable domain reads EADIYQTPRYLVIGTGKKITLECSQTMGHDKMYWYQQDPGMELHLIHYSYGVNSTEKGDLSSESTVSRIRTEHFPLTLESARPSHTSQYLCASSDPGRGRTGELFFGEGSRLTVL.

This sequence joins TRBV19 and TRBJ1-5, with D perhaps TRBD1 (5 bases). Trimming pared 6 bases from V and 0 bases from J, leaving 12 bases between. In germline, CDR1 is LNHDA, CDR2 SQIVND (reference sequence). The CDR3 contains 15 residues. Written as DNA, the CDR3 is TGTGCCAGTAGGTCGGGACGGACTAGCAATCAGCCCCAGCATTTT. Residues: CASRSGRTSNQPQHF.

The CDR3 reads CASSQTTGGETQYF. In DNA, the CDR3 is TGTGCCAGCAGCCAAACCACAGGCGGGGAGACCCAGTACTTC. V and J are TRBV7-9 and TRBJ2-5; D may match TRBD1 or TRBD2 (5 bases each). Trimming removed 5 bases from V and 5 bases from J, with 15 bases in between. The CDR3 is 14 amino acids. Germline CDR1 and CDR2: SEHNR and FQNEAQ (reference sequence).

This clonotype was detected only a few times. The chain links TRBV20-1 to TRBJ2-7, with D perhaps TRBD1 (6 bases). Germline CDR1 and CDR2: DFQATT and SNEGSKA (reference sequence). The CDR3 is 13 residues long. Trimming removed 2 bases from V and 4 bases from J, with 12 bases in between. In nucleotides, the CDR3 is TGCAGTGCTAGAACGGGCAGGGGATACGAGCAGTACTTC. The encoded protein is CSARTGRGYEQYF.

The V call is TRBV9, the J call TRBJ2-7, with a weak D call TRBD1 (5 bases). The CDR3 is made up of 15 amino acids. V was trimmed by 4 bases and J by 2 bases, leaving 16 bases between them. Germline CDR1 reads SGDLS; CDR2 reads YYNGEE. CDR3 amino acids: CASSPPYRTPYEQYF. CDR3 bases: TGTGCCAGCAGCCCTCCCTACAGGACGCCCTACGAGCAGTACTTC.

This clonotype was picked up a small number of times. The CDR3 coding sequence is TGTGCCAGCAGCTTCGGCCTGGGGGAGCTGTTTTTT. Its protein product is CASSFGLGELFF. The V gene is TRBV7-9, the J gene TRBJ2-2, with D unclear. The CDR3 covers 12 residues. The V end lost 3 bases, the J end lost 8 bases, and 7 bases lay between the germline ends. Per the germline V gene, CDR1 is SEHNR and CDR2 is FQNEAQ (reference sequence).